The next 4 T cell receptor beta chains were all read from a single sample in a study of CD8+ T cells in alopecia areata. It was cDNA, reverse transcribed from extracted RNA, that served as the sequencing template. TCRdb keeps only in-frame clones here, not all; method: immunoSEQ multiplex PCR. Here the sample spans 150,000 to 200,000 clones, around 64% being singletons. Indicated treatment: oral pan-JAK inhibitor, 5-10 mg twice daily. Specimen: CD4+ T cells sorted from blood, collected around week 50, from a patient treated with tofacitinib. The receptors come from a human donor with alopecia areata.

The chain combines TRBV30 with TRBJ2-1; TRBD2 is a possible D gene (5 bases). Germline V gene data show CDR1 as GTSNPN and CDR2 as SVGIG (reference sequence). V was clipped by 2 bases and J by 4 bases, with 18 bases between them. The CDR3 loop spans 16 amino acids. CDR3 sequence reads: CAWSPLQYGGYNEQFF. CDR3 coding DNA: TGTGCCTGGAGTCCTCTTCAGTACGGCGGGTACAATGAGCAGTTCTTC.

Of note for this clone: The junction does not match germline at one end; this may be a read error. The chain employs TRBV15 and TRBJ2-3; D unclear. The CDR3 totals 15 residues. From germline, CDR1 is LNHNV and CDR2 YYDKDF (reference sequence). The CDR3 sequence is CATSKLRRGTDTQCF. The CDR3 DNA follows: TGTGCCACCAGCAAACTCAGACGTGGCACGGATACGCAGTGTTTT.

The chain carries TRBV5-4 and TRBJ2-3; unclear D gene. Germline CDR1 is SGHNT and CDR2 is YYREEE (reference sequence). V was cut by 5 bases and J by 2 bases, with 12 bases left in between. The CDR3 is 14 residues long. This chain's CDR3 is CASSTRQHTDTQYF. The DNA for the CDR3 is TGTGCCAGCAGTACTCGACAACACACAGATACGCAGTATTTT.

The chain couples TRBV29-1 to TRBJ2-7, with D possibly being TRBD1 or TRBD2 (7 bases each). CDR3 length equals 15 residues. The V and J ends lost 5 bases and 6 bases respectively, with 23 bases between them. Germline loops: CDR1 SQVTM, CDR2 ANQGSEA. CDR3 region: CSVKQGLPGRIEQYF. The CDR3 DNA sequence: TGCAGCGTTAAACAGGGGCTGCCCGGGAGGATCGAGCAGTACTTC.